This T cell receptor (beta chain) originates from a study of T-cell memory formation after mild COVID-19. Study-wide points: CM and EM subsets held most contracting CD4+ clones; EMRA held CD8+ ones. Within pre-infection memory, some responding clones were found, suggesting cross-reactive memory joined.

Details on this clonotype: The antigen remains unidentified.

It was 5'RACE with constant-segment primers that produced the TCR alpha and TCR beta cDNA libraries, which carried sample barcodes and UMIs. TCRdb reprocessed the 5' RACE reads via MiXCR and lists one record per CDR3 protein. The table has about 250,000 distinct CDR3 sequences, 15% to 17% seen once; the top ten hold approximately 2.1%. Germline CDR1 and CDR2: KGHDR and SFDVKD. The V segment lost 9 bases and the J segment 2 bases; nucleotides outside the gene matches: 5. This CDR3 is built from 13 residues. The genes are TRBV24-1 and TRBJ2-5; 7 bases line up with TRBD1. This sequence was found in an adult woman who had mild COVID-19 (a few samples of this study predate the infection). Cell type and time point are not known. The sample comprised PBMCs or a T cell subset sorted from them (not recorded which). CDR3 region: CATEGRGQETQYF. The CDR3 bases are TGTGCCACCGAGGGCAGGGGGCAAGAGACCCAGTACTTC.